These 14 T cell receptor beta chains were sequenced from one sample in a study of T cells in Graves' hyperthyroidism and ophthalmopathy. Amplified TCR beta CDR3 regions came from RNA transcripts. Initially, a first-round RT-PCR of the TCR CDR3 employed the HTBI primer set. TCRdb passed the multiplex PCR reads through MiXCR, listing each CDR3 protein once. This sample carries fewer than 900,000 distinct CDR3 sequences, about 17% of them seen once, and the ten largest clones take 16%. The specimen was blood. The receptors come from a woman aged 50 to 60 with Graves' hyperthyroidism that later progressed to Graves' ophthalmopathy.

The chain carries TRBV6-1 and TRBJ1-1, with D possibly TRBD1 on 6 matching bases. Germline lookup yields CDR1 MNHNS and CDR2 SASEGT. CDR3 length: 14 residues. Deletions cut 5 bases from V and 1 base from J, with 11 bases between. The CDR3 DNA reads as TGTGCCAGCAGTATCATGGACAGGAACACTGAAGCTTTCTTT. Translating it yields CASSIMDRNTEAFF.

This chain connects TRBV6-1 to TRBJ1-2; 9 bases align to TRBD1. Per germline, CDR1 MNHNS and CDR2 SASEGT. There are 17 residues in the CDR3. V was pared by 0 bases and J by 6 bases, with 11 bases of the junction left unmatched. The chain's CDR3 is CASSEAGQGIMVNGYTF. CDR3 nucleotide sequence: TGTGCCAGCAGTGAAGCGGGACAGGGAATTATGGTAAATGGCTACACCTTC.

Written as DNA, the CDR3 is TGTGCCAGCAGCGTAGTCAGGCGGCAAGAGACCCAGTACTTC. Its protein product is CASSVVRRQETQYF. This rearrangement joins TRBV9 to TRBJ2-5; D is unclear. V gave up 0 bases and J gave up 2 bases, with 8 bases separating them. The CDR3 is 14 residues long. Germline V lookup: CDR1 SGDLS, CDR2 YYNGEE.

This clonotype was counted only a few times. This chain uses TRBV20-1 with TRBJ1-2; 10 positions match TRBD1. With 5 bases clipped from V and 9 bases from J, the junction kept 9 bases outside the gene matches. The CDR3 sequence is 13 residues long. Germline assignment: CDR1 DFQATT and CDR2 SNEGSKA (reference sequence). CDR3 loop: CSAARDRGLRYTF. CDR3 DNA: TGCAGTGCTGCTCGAGACAGGGGGCTTCGCTACACCTTC.

There are many counts of this clonotype. This chain uses TRBV2 with TRBJ2-7; 7 bases map to TRBD2. CDR1 and CDR2 (germline): SNHLY, FYNNEI. The CDR3 consists of 14 residues. The J segment lost 1 base and the V segment lost 7 bases, leaving 7 bases of the junction unmatched. The CDR3 DNA is TGTGCCAGCATACGGGGGGATGCTTCCTACGAGCAGTACTTC. Translating gives CASIRGDASYEQYF.

In its sample, this clonotype was seen many times. This chain joins TRBV20-1 and TRBJ1-4; unclear D gene. Trimming removed 7 bases at V and 8 bases at J, with 14 bases between. The CDR3 loop spans 12 amino acids. Germline CDR1 DFQATT, CDR2 SNEGSKA (reference sequence). CDR3 bases: TGCAGTGTTCGGGGAAGAGGGGAAAAACTGTTTTTT. Its translation: CSVRGRGEKLFF.

This clonotype has just a few counts. This chain connects TRBV7-9 to TRBJ2-7; either TRBD1 or TRBD2 may supply D (5 bases each). This CDR3 contains 14 residues. CDR1 is SEHNR and CDR2 is FQNEAQ in the germline V gene (reference sequence). Trimming removed 5 bases from V and 2 bases from J, with 13 bases in between. DNA for the CDR3: TGTGCCAGCAGCAACCGGGACCCCACCTACGAGCAGTACTTC. As protein: CASSNRDPTYEQYF.

This clonotype was counted at least ten times. The chain carries TRBV18 and TRBJ1-3; possible D gene TRBD1, 6 bases. The CDR3 length is 15 residues. V lost 0 bases and J 2 bases, leaving 8 bases between the germline ends. Germline CDR1 and CDR2: KGHSH and LQKENI. The CDR3 bases are TGTGCCAGCTCACCACCGGCAGGGGCTGGAAACACCATATATTTT. It specifies CASSPPAGAGNTIYF.

This clonotype was seen ten or more times. The chain combines TRBV3-1 with TRBJ2-5, with 9 positions matching TRBD2. The CDR3 extends over 16 amino acids. Germline V lookup: CDR1 LGHDT, CDR2 YNNKEL (reference sequence). V lost 0 bases, J lost 6 bases, and 8 bases stayed unmatched. CDR3 nucleotide sequence: TGTGCCAGCAGCCAAGAAGTCCGGGCGGGGGGGCAGACCCAGTACTTC. Translated: CASSQEVRAGGQTQYF.

This clonotype was observed many times. The chain links TRBV20-1 to TRBJ1-2, with unresolved D. V lost 6 bases and J 2 bases, leaving 10 bases between the germline ends. The CDR3 has 12 residues. Germline V lookup: CDR1 DFQATT, CDR2 SNEGSKA (reference sequence). CDR3 bases: TGCAGTGCCCCTATCGGGAACTATGGCTACACCTTC. Amino acid sequence: CSAPIGNYGYTF.

There are a few counts of this clonotype. The chain employs TRBV6-6 and TRBJ1-1; TRBD1 matches 8 bases. The CDR3 runs 13 residues. CDR1 and CDR2 from the germline V gene are MNHNY and SVGAGI (reference sequence). With 1 base clipped from V and 8 bases from J, the junction kept 3 bases outside the gene matches. The CDR3 is CASSYWRDREAFF. The DNA of the CDR3 is TGTGCCAGCAGTTACTGGAGGGACAGGGAAGCTTTCTTT.

In this sample, this clonotype turned up many times. DNA for the CDR3: TGTGCCTGGAGTAGGGGGACTGAAGCTTTCTTT. This codes for CAWSRGTEAFF. The J gene is TRBJ1-1, the V gene TRBV30; TRBD1 might be the D (6 bases). The CDR3 sequence is 11 residues long. CDR1 is GTSNPN and CDR2 is SVGIG in the germline V gene (reference sequence). Trimming pared 2 bases from V and 5 bases from J, leaving 6 bases between.

This chain uses TRBV10-3 with TRBJ1-4; a possible D gene is TRBD1 (6 bases). CDR1 is ENHRY, CDR2 SYGVKD, per germline. V gave up 3 bases and J gave up 1 base, with 9 bases separating them. The CDR3 length is 15 residues. CDR3 sequence: CAISDRGGTNEKLFF. CDR3 DNA sequence: TGTGCCATCAGTGATAGGGGGGGAACTAATGAAAAACTGTTTTTT.

This clonotype has a handful of counts. The rearrangement joins TRBV7-3 to TRBJ2-5; D tentatively reads TRBD1 or TRBD2 (7 bases each). Trimming removed 5 bases from V and 2 bases from J, with 15 bases in between. Per germline, CDR1 SGHTA and CDR2 FQGTGA. CDR3 length equals 15 residues. The CDR3 coding sequence is TGTGCCAGCAGCCCAGGGGGGGGTCAACAAGAGACCCAGTACTTC. Protein: CASSPGGGQQETQYF.